These 28 T cell receptor beta chains originate from one sample sequenced in a study of T cell responses to AZD1222 COVID-19 vaccine. The assay was immunoSEQ multiplex PCR, and TCRdb's table has in-frame clones only and misses some. The sample records approximately 130,000 clones, nearly 90% being singletons. The source material was peripheral blood, sampled 28 days after the second AZD1222 dose. Receptor source: an adult who received the AZD1222 COVID-19 vaccine.

The gene calls are TRBV11-3 and TRBJ2-7, with 7 bases lining up with TRBD2. The V and J ends lost 1 base and 5 bases, in that order; junction bases with no gene match: 2. Germline loops: CDR1 SGHNT, CDR2 YENEEA. The CDR3 runs 13 residues. In DNA, the CDR3 is TGTGCCAGCAGCTTAGGGGGAGGGAACGAGCAGTACTTC. This gives the protein CASSLGGGNEQYF.

V gene TRBV6-5 combines with J gene TRBJ1-2; perhaps TRBD1 as D (6 bases). V was clipped by 6 bases and J by 2 bases, with 13 bases between them. CDR3 length equals 14 residues. CDR1 and CDR2 (germline): MNHEY, SVGAGI. The CDR3 here is CASSPRGANYGYTF. The CDR3 DNA sequence: TGTGCCAGCAGCCCACGGGGGGCGAACTATGGCTACACCTTC.

The rearrangement joins TRBV5-1 to TRBJ2-3; possible D gene TRBD1, 5 bases. This CDR3 region has 13 residues. In germline, CDR1 is SGHRS, CDR2 YFSETQ. Trimming left V 3 bases short and J 5 bases short, with 10 bases between. CDR3 in DNA: TGCGCCAGCAGCTCTCAGGGTGGAGATACGCAGTATTTT. It encodes CASSSQGGDTQYF.

The V call is TRBV5-6, the J call TRBJ1-1; D not resolved. This CDR3 has 14 residues. V was shortened by 5 bases and J by 1 base, with 12 bases between the two germline ends. The germline CDR1 and CDR2 sequences are SGHDT and YYEEEE. The CDR3, as DNA: TGTGCCAGCAGACACTTCACAAAGAACACTGAAGCTTTCTTT. It yields the protein CASRHFTKNTEAFF.

The chain recombines TRBV6-6 with TRBJ1-4; D is unresolved. V was trimmed by 5 bases and J by 0 bases, leaving 25 bases between them. Germline loops: CDR1 MNHNY, CDR2 SVGAGI (reference sequence). CDR3 length: 20 amino acids. The CDR3 sequence: CASSPRPTGPAGATNEKLFF. CDR3 DNA: TGTGCCAGCAGTCCCCGGCCGACCGGCCCCGCGGGTGCAACTAATGAAAAACTGTTTTTT.

The chain is built from TRBV9 and TRBJ2-1; TRBD2 matches 8 bases. The germline V gene encodes CDR1 SGDLS and CDR2 YYNGEE. The CDR3 has 12 amino acids. V lost 3 bases to trimming and J lost 13 bases; unmatched junction nucleotides: 6. CDR3 sequence: CASSATGTSQFF. In DNA, the CDR3 is TGTGCCAGCAGCGCAACCGGGACTAGTCAGTTCTTC.

The chain uses TRBV5-6 and TRBJ1-1; D is possibly TRBD1 (6 bases). The CDR3 consists of 15 residues. CDR1 is SGHDT and CDR2 is YYEEEE in the germline V gene. V was pared by 4 bases and J by 5 bases, with 18 bases between. The CDR3 here is CASSLSNQGGTEAFF. The CDR3 nucleotides are TGTGCCAGCAGCCTTAGTAACCAAGGGGGGACTGAAGCTTTCTTT.

The chain employs TRBV15 and TRBJ2-1, with a possible D match to TRBD2 (5 bases). The CDR3 totals 14 residues. V lost 0 bases, J lost 6 bases, and 9 bases lay in between. Germline V lookup: CDR1 LNHNV, CDR2 YYDKDF (reference sequence). CDR3 sequence: CATSRDIGSNEQFF. CDR3 bases: TGTGCCACCAGCAGAGATATAGGGAGCAATGAGCAGTTCTTC.

In DNA form, the CDR3 reads TGTGCCAGCAGCTTGGCCGGAACAGGGGGCTTGAATTCACCCCTCCACTTT. This codes for CASSLAGTGGLNSPLHF. The V call is TRBV5-5, the J call TRBJ1-6, with 9 bases matching TRBD1. CDR1 is SGHKS, CDR2 YYEKEE, per germline (reference sequence). The length of the CDR3 is 17 residues. With V trimmed by 0 bases and J by 7 bases, 8 bases remained unmatched.

The chain has TRBV11-3 and TRBJ2-3; D possibly corresponds to TRBD2 (6 bases). CDR1 and CDR2 (germline): SGHNT, YENEEA. V was cut by 4 bases and J by 2 bases, with 19 bases left in between. The CDR3 has 17 amino acids. CDR3 residues: CASSSRGAAESTDTQYF. CDR3 DNA sequence: TGTGCCAGCAGCTCCCGCGGGGCAGCGGAATCCACAGATACGCAGTATTTT.

The rearrangement joins TRBV5-1 to TRBJ2-3, with 7 bases identical to TRBD1. V was pared by 7 bases and J by 6 bases, with 14 bases of the junction left unmatched. The CDR3 is 15 amino acids. Germline V gene sequence: CDR1 SGHRS, CDR2 YFSETQ. Here the CDR3 reads CASSRDRVYEDTQYF. CDR3 in DNA: TGCGCCAGCTCCCGTGACAGGGTTTATGAGGATACGCAGTATTTT.

The rearrangement joins TRBV5-1 to TRBJ1-6; 7 positions agree with TRBD1. The germline gives CDR1 SGHRS, CDR2 YFSETQ. This CDR3 is 14 amino acids long. Losses at the gene ends were 0 bases for V and 7 bases for J; bases not matched to a gene: 1. The CDR3 DNA sequence: TGCGCCAGCAGCTTGGGAGGGGGCAATTCACCCCTCCACTTT. This gives the protein CASSLGGGNSPLHF.

This clone appeared a few times. The chain carries TRBV10-3 and TRBJ1-1, with TRBD1 as a possible D gene (5 bases). This CDR3 comprises 14 residues. V was cut by 4 bases and J by 4 bases, with 13 bases left in between. The germline V gene encodes CDR1 ENHRY and CDR2 SYGVKD. Here the CDR3 reads CAISVHRRITEAFF. CDR3 in DNA: TGTGCCATCAGTGTTCACAGGAGGATCACTGAAGCTTTCTTT.

V and J are TRBV6-2 or TRBV6-3 and TRBJ2-1; 8 bases are shared with TRBD2. V shed 5 bases and J 2 bases; nucleotides not matched to a gene: 5. CDR1 is MNHEY, CDR2 SVGEGT, per germline. CDR3 size: 15 residues. The CDR3 nucleotides are TGTGCCAGCAGTGTAGCGGGAAACCCCTACAATGAGCAGTTCTTC. Its translation: CASSVAGNPYNEQFF.

The gene calls are TRBV5-1 and TRBJ1-1, with D possibly matching TRBD1 (6 bases). Germline V gene lookup returns CDR1 SGHRS and CDR2 YFSETQ. V was trimmed by 3 bases and J by 5 bases, leaving 20 bases between them. CDR3 length equals 16 residues. CDR3 in DNA: TGCGCCAGCAGCTCCCAAAGCGGGGGGGCCGGAACTGAAGCTTTCTTT. It specifies CASSSQSGGAGTEAFF.

Note on this clone: The same CDR3 is also encoded by other DNA sequences in this sample. The chain recombines TRBV6-5 with TRBJ1-6; 7 nucleotides match TRBD1. Germline assignment: CDR1 MNHEY and CDR2 SVGAGI. CDR3 length: 15 residues. Trimming removed 0 bases from V and 5 bases from J; junction bases left unmatched: 1. CDR3 sequence (DNA): TGTGCCAGCAGTTACTCTACAGGGGATAATTCACCCCTCCACTTT. It is translated as CASSYSTGDNSPLHF.

This chain connects TRBV4-1 to TRBJ2-5, with D tentatively TRBD1 (5 bases). The germline V gene encodes CDR1 MGHRA and CDR2 YSYEKL. The V and J ends lost 6 bases and 1 base respectively, with 12 bases between them. CDR3 size: 14 residues. This CDR3 is CASSQRQTQETQYF. CDR3 DNA sequence: TGCGCCAGCAGTCAACGACAGACCCAAGAGACCCAGTACTTC.

This chain uses TRBV29-1 with TRBJ2-6, with D unclear. Germline V gene lookup returns CDR1 SQVTM and CDR2 ANQGSEA. CDR3 length equals 12 residues. Trimming cost V 6 bases and J 11 bases, with 14 bases left between them. The CDR3: CSVADPSHVLTF. As DNA, the CDR3 is TGCAGCGTCGCCGACCCCTCACACGTCCTGACTTTC.

V and J are TRBV6-5 and TRBJ2-3; possibly TRBD2 for D (6 bases). Germline V gene lookup returns CDR1 MNHEY and CDR2 SVGAGI. The CDR3 sequence is 13 residues long. Trimming removed 8 bases at V and 5 bases at J, with 14 bases between. Written as DNA, the CDR3 is TGTGCCAGCTCCCGGAGGCGGGGAGATACGCAGTATTTT. It specifies CASSRRRGDTQYF.

J is TRBJ2-2 and V is TRBV30; no clear D. V was cut by 3 bases and J by 5 bases, with 16 bases left in between. CDR3 size: 15 residues. The germline CDR1 and CDR2 sequences are GTSNPN and SVGIG (reference sequence). The CDR3 loop is CAWRGGGWNTGELFF. The CDR3 DNA follows: TGTGCCTGGAGAGGTGGTGGGTGGAATACCGGGGAGCTGTTTTTT.

The rearrangement uses TRBV11-2 and TRBJ2-5; D is possibly TRBD2 (5 bases). Per germline, CDR1 SGHAT and CDR2 FQNNGV. CDR3 length: 14 amino acids. V was pared by 5 bases and J by 1 base, with 11 bases between. The CDR3 DNA sequence: TGTGCCAGCAGCCCCGTGACTATCCAAGAGACCCAGTACTTC. Its protein is CASSPVTIQETQYF.

The chain is built from TRBV28 and TRBJ2-4; D is ambiguous. Trimming removed 3 bases from V and 9 bases from J, with 6 bases in between. There are 11 residues in the CDR3. Per germline, CDR1 MDHEN and CDR2 SYDVKM. CDR3 sequence reads: CASSFQSIQYF. The CDR3 DNA reads TGTGCCAGCAGTTTCCAGAGCATTCAGTACTTC.

This rearrangement joins TRBV7-3 to TRBJ1-2, with TRBD1 matching 12 bases. Trimming removed 0 bases from V and 2 bases from J; junction bases left unmatched: 7. CDR3 length: 18 residues. The germline V gene has CDR1 SGHTA and CDR2 FQGTGA. The DNA for the CDR3 is TGTGCCAGCAGCTTAACCGGGACAGGGGGCACCCAAAACTATGGCTACACCTTC. Protein sequence: CASSLTGTGGTQNYGYTF.

CDR3 coding DNA: TGTGCCAGCGTCCTAAGGACAGGGACTACCGATGAGCAGTTCTTC. This encodes CASVLRTGTTDEQFF. The rearrangement uses TRBV6-5 and TRBJ2-1, with D tentatively TRBD1 (8 bases). Germline values: CDR1 MNHEY, CDR2 SVGAGI. Trimming shortened V by 8 bases and J by 8 bases, and 22 bases separated the two germline ends. The CDR3 has 15 amino acids.

CDR3 nucleotide sequence: TGCGCCAGCAGCTTGGGAGCTCCCTTGGGCAATGAGCAGTTCTTC. Protein product: CASSLGAPLGNEQFF. This sequence joins TRBV5-1 and TRBJ2-1; D is ambiguous. The CDR3 spans 15 residues. The V end was cut by 0 bases, the J end by 6 bases, with 13 bases between. CDR1 and CDR2 from the germline V gene are SGHRS and YFSETQ.

The V and J genes are TRBV28 and TRBJ2-2, with TRBD1 as a possible D gene (6 bases). The V end was cut by 3 bases, the J end by 8 bases, with 16 bases between. This CDR3 contains 15 residues. Germline values: CDR1 MDHEN, CDR2 SYDVKM. The CDR3 DNA reads as TGTGCCAGCAGTTTCGGCTGGACAGAGATAGGGGAGCTGTTTTTT. The encoded protein is CASSFGWTEIGELFF.

V is TRBV11-3 and J is TRBJ1-1; D remains unclear. V was cut by 5 bases and J by 3 bases, with 16 bases left in between. Germline values: CDR1 SGHNT, CDR2 YENEEA. The CDR3 contains 15 residues. CDR3 DNA: TGTGCCAGCAGCCCTAGCCCCTTTTCATACACTGAAGCTTTCTTT. It encodes CASSPSPFSYTEAFF.

CDR3 in amino acids: CASQPGGHTGELFF. In DNA form, the CDR3 reads TGTGCCAGCCAGCCTGGGGGCCACACCGGGGAGCTGTTTTTT. The J gene is TRBJ2-2, the V gene TRBV27; tentatively, D is TRBD1 (6 bases). Looked up from germline, CDR1 is MNHEY and CDR2 is SMNVEV (reference sequence). The V end lost 8 bases, the J end lost 3 bases, and 13 bases lay between the germline ends. This CDR3 has 14 residues.